One and the same sample provided the 26 T cell receptor beta chains below, sequenced in a study of cytomegalovirus exposure and HLA in healthy donors. 13 Jbeta primers and 60 Vbeta primers were used for the PCR. The method was immunoSEQ multiplex PCR; TCRdb's version includes in-frame clones alone and lacks a portion of them. The table has over 130,000 clones, about four fifths seen once. The sequenced sample was PBMCs. These receptors were collected from a woman aged 40 to 49 in good health and CMV-seropositive.

The CDR3 bases are TGTGCCAGTAGGGACAGGGGCTTGAATGAGCAGTTCTTC. Translation: CASRDRGLNEQFF. The V gene is TRBV19, the J gene TRBJ2-1, with 9 bases fitting TRBD1. Trimming cost V 6 bases and J 7 bases; bases outside gene matches: 4. This CDR3 is 13 amino acids long. CDR1 and CDR2 (germline): LNHDA, SQIVND (reference sequence).

The genes are TRBV27 and TRBJ2-3; tentative D call: TRBD1 (5 bases). Germline V lookup: CDR1 MNHEY, CDR2 SMNVEV (reference sequence). This CDR3 has 13 amino acids. Trimming left V 2 bases short and J 6 bases short, with 9 bases between. The CDR3 region is CASSLASGDTQYF. CDR3 in DNA: TGTGCCAGCAGTTTAGCCTCAGGGGATACGCAGTATTTT.

CDR3 region: CASRTGIEAFF. DNA for the CDR3: TGTGCCAGCCGGACAGGGATTGAAGCTTTCTTT. The rearrangement uses TRBV6-1 and TRBJ1-1; 8 nucleotides agree with TRBD1. This CDR3 has 11 amino acids. Per the germline V gene, CDR1 is MNHNS and CDR2 is SASEGT. J lost 7 bases, V lost 8 bases, and 3 bases had no gene match.

This clone was found once. The genes are TRBV7-9 and TRBJ2-1; 13 bases line up with TRBD2. Germline lookup yields CDR1 SEHNR and CDR2 FQNEAQ (reference sequence). CDR3 length: 17 amino acids. V lost 0 bases, J lost 3 bases, and 2 bases stayed unmatched. The CDR3 nucleotides are TGTGCCAGCAGCTTAGCTGGGACTAGCGGGATCTACAATGAGCAGTTCTTC. Its protein product is CASSLAGTSGIYNEQFF. Full variable domain (outside the CDR3, taken from reference TRBV7-9 and TRBJ2-1): DTGVSQNPRHKITKRGQNVTFRCDPISEHNRLYWYRQTLGQGPEFLTYFQNEAQLEKSRLLSDRFSAERPKGSFSTLEIQRTEQGDSAMYLCASSLAGTSGIYNEQFFGPGTRLTVL.

The chain has TRBV28 and TRBJ1-5; TRBD1 might be the D (6 bases). Germline-derived CDR1 and CDR2 are MDHEN and SYDVKM. V was trimmed by 2 bases and J by 1 base, leaving 12 bases between them. There are 16 residues in the CDR3. CDR3 DNA: TGTGCCAGCAGTTTAAACAGGGTAGGAAGCAATCAGCCCCAGCATTTT. Its translation is CASSLNRVGSNQPQHF. The entire variable domain, with the rest obtained from reference TRBV28 and TRBJ1-5, is as follows: DVKVTQSSRYLVKRTGEKVFLECVQDMDHENMFWYRQDPGLGLRLIYFSYDVKMKEKGDIPEGYSVSREKKERFSLILESASTNQTSMYLCASSLNRVGSNQPQHFGDGTRLSIL.

V gene TRBV6-1 combines with J gene TRBJ2-1, with TRBD2 identical over 13 bases. The J segment lost 7 bases and the V segment lost 5 bases, leaving 2 bases of the junction unmatched. Per the germline V gene, CDR1 is MNHNS and CDR2 is SASEGT. The CDR3 consists of 14 residues. The chain's CDR3 is CASSTSGRVNEQFF. Here the CDR3 DNA reads TGTGCCAGCAGTACTAGCGGGAGGGTTAATGAGCAGTTCTTC.

The J gene is TRBJ2-6, the V gene TRBV10-2; 7 bases align to TRBD1. CDR3 size: 18 residues. Per the germline V gene, CDR1 is WSHSY and CDR2 is SAAADI. The trim removed 6 bases at V and 0 bases at J, leaving 11 bases unmatched. The CDR3, as DNA: TGCGCCAGCAGGCCCCGGGACAGTCAACGCTCTGGGGCCAACGTCCTGACTTTC. Translating it yields CASRPRDSQRSGANVLTF.

This sequence joins TRBV18 and TRBJ1-1; perhaps TRBD1 as D (5 bases). The CDR3 runs to 15 residues. Germline V gene sequence: CDR1 KGHSH, CDR2 LQKENI. Trimming took 3 bases from V and 1 from J, leaving 12 bases between them. CDR3 in DNA: TGTGCCAGCTCACCGGAACAACAGGCGAACACTGAAGCTTTCTTT. This translates into CASSPEQQANTEAFF.

The chain joins TRBV10-1 to TRBJ2-3, with 8 bases that match TRBD2. There are 17 residues in the CDR3. The junction had 10 bases not matched to a gene; V was cut back by 0 bases and J by 5 bases. Germline V gives CDR1 WNHNN, CDR2 SYGVQD (reference sequence). CDR3 sequence reads: CASSESLAGGSGDTQYF. The CDR3 DNA sequence: TGCGCCAGCAGTGAGTCTCTGGCGGGGGGCTCGGGAGATACGCAGTATTTT.

The V and J genes are TRBV19 and TRBJ2-7, with D tentatively TRBD1 (5 bases). Trimming took off 4 bases at V and 0 bases at J, with 10 bases between the two ends. Germline CDR1 reads LNHDA; CDR2 reads SQIVND (reference sequence). The CDR3 sequence is 14 residues long. CDR3 loop: CASSKGQSSYEQYF. In DNA form, the CDR3 reads TGTGCCAGTAGTAAGGGGCAGAGCTCCTACGAGCAGTACTTC.

The V call is TRBV7-2, the J call TRBJ2-5; 9 nucleotides match TRBD2. This CDR3 is built from 14 residues. V dropped 5 bases and J dropped 3; count of bases not matched to a gene: 4. Germline V gene lookup returns CDR1 SGHTA and CDR2 FQGNSA. CDR3 amino acids: CASSRTSAEETQYF. Here the CDR3 DNA reads TGTGCCAGCAGCCGGACTAGCGCTGAAGAGACCCAGTACTTC.

This clone appeared a single time. The chain uses TRBV18 and TRBJ2-2; perhaps TRBD2 as D (6 bases). Germline V gene lookup returns CDR1 KGHSH and CDR2 LQKENI. Between the trimmed V and J ends, which lost 2 bases and 5 bases, there was a span of 15 bases. This CDR3 has 16 residues. CDR3 in DNA: TGTGCCAGCTCACCAAGGCGACTAGTTGGTACCGGGGAGCTGTTTTTT. Encoded protein: CASSPRRLVGTGELFF.

J is TRBJ2-3 and V is TRBV6-6, with D perhaps TRBD2 (6 bases). Trimming cost V 1 base and J 1 base, with 6 bases left between them. This CDR3 comprises 14 residues. CDR1 is MNHNY, CDR2 SVGAGI, per germline (reference sequence). CDR3 DNA sequence: TGTGCCAGCAGTTACTGGAGGGGCACAGATACGCAGTATTTT. Protein sequence: CASSYWRGTDTQYF.

The V gene is TRBV11-3, the J gene TRBJ2-6; no clear D gene. This CDR3 has 15 amino acids. CDR1 and CDR2 (germline): SGHNT, YENEEA. The V end was cut by 0 bases, the J end by 4 bases, with 7 bases between. In DNA form, the CDR3 reads TGTGCCAGCAGCTTAGAAGCGAGGGGGGCCAACGTCCTGACTTTC. Translation: CASSLEARGANVLTF.

The genes are TRBV9 and TRBJ2-3; D is unresolved. The length of the CDR3 is 15 residues. Trimming took 0 bases from V and 4 from J, leaving 12 bases between them. Germline CDR1 SGDLS, CDR2 YYNGEE. The CDR3 DNA follows: TGTGCCAGCAGCGTAGTAGTGGCGGCCGCAGATACGCAGTATTTT. Protein product: CASSVVVAAADTQYF.

CDR3 loop: CSAPPAGTQYF. As DNA, the CDR3 is TGCAGCGCCCCTCCAGCGGGGACCCAGTACTTC. The genes are TRBV29-1 and TRBJ2-5; D is possibly TRBD2 (6 bases). Germline V gene data show CDR1 as SQVTM and CDR2 as ANQGSEA. The CDR3 spans 11 residues. V dropped 7 bases and J dropped 7 bases, with 13 bases sitting between them.

The chain uses TRBV6-6 and TRBJ2-3, with 8 nucleotides matching TRBD2. The CDR3 is made up of 15 amino acids. V gave up 2 bases and J gave up 4 bases; unmatched junction bases: 5. Germline V gene lookup returns CDR1 MNHNY and CDR2 SVGAGI (reference sequence). The CDR3 DNA reads TGTGCCAGCAGTTACAAAGCGGGAGCTTCAGATACGCAGTATTTT. This translates into CASSYKAGASDTQYF.

This chain uses TRBV6-1 with TRBJ2-7; the match to TRBD2 covers 8 bases. The CDR3 length is 14 residues. The V segment lost 10 bases and the J segment 2 bases; nucleotides outside the gene matches: 10. Germline values: CDR1 MNHNS, CDR2 SASEGT. The CDR3 nucleotides read TGTGCCACTCGTCCTAGCGGGCCGACCTACGAGCAGTACTTC. Protein product: CATRPSGPTYEQYF.

The chain couples TRBV7-2 to TRBJ1-1; no clear D gene. Trimming removed 1 base from V and 5 bases from J, with 8 bases in between. The germline V gene has CDR1 SGHTA and CDR2 FQGNSA. The CDR3 is 13 amino acids. This chain's CDR3 is CASSLVERTEAFF. CDR3 nucleotide sequence: TGTGCCAGCAGCTTAGTGGAGAGAACTGAAGCTTTCTTT.

This chain uses TRBV7-8 with TRBJ1-1, with 8 nucleotides matching TRBD1. The germline CDR1 and CDR2 sequences are SGHVS and FQNEAQ. CDR3 length equals 13 residues. With 1 base clipped from V and 8 bases from J, the junction kept 3 bases outside the gene matches. CDR3: CASSLVDRAEAFF. The DNA for the CDR3 is TGTGCCAGCAGCTTAGTGGACAGGGCGGAAGCTTTCTTT.

This clone was counted a few times. The rearrangement links TRBV7-6 to TRBJ1-1; D gene ambiguous. The CDR3 sequence is 14 residues long. CDR1 SGHVS and CDR2 FNYEAQ come from the germline V gene. Trimming left V 3 bases short and J 1 base short, with 9 bases between. The CDR3 DNA is TGTGCCAGCAGCTTGCTTACAGAGAACACTGAAGCTTTCTTT. Translated, it gives CASSLLTENTEAFF.

The chain couples TRBV28 to TRBJ2-7, with a possible D match to TRBD1 (6 bases). Trimming removed 11 bases from V and 4 bases from J, with 12 bases in between. CDR1 is MDHEN and CDR2 is SYDVKM in the germline V gene. The CDR3 runs 11 residues. CDR3 DNA: TGTGCCCACCAGGGGCTGTACGAGCAGTACTTC. Its protein product is CAHQGLYEQYF.

The chain employs TRBV15 and TRBJ2-7; a weak D match, TRBD2 (5 bases). Trimming pared 0 bases from V and 5 bases from J, leaving 17 bases between. Germline CDR1 and CDR2: LNHNV and YYDKDF (reference sequence). This CDR3 is built from 16 residues. CDR3 region: CATSRDRGWGTHEQYF. CDR3 nucleotide sequence: TGTGCCACCAGCAGAGATCGGGGTTGGGGAACCCACGAGCAGTACTTC.

The gene calls are TRBV28 and TRBJ2-2; 12 nucleotides match TRBD2. CDR3 size: 15 residues. Trimming at V came to 5 bases and at J to 3 bases, leaving 1 base not matched to a gene. Germline assignment: CDR1 MDHEN and CDR2 SYDVKM. The CDR3 loop is CASSRTSGDTGELFF. The CDR3 coding sequence is TGTGCCAGCAGTCGGACTAGCGGGGACACCGGGGAGCTGTTTTTT.

This clone was observed once. CDR3 in amino acids: CASSTHQTSGTDTQYF. In nucleotides, the CDR3 is TGTGCCAGCAGCACTCACCAGACTAGCGGCACAGATACGCAGTATTTT. The chain is built from TRBV9 and TRBJ2-3; 8 bases line up with TRBD2. The V segment lost 4 bases and the J segment 1 base; nucleotides outside the gene matches: 8. The CDR3 totals 16 residues. Germline V gene lookup returns CDR1 SGDLS and CDR2 YYNGEE. The full variable domain, in which reference TRBV9 and TRBJ2-3 provide the parts outside the CDR3, is DSGVTQTPKHLITATGQRVTLRCSPRSGDLSVYWYQQSLDQGLQFLIQYYNGEERAKGNILERFSAQQFPDLHSELNLSSLELGDSALYFCASSTHQTSGTDTQYFGPGTRLTVL.

The V call is TRBV9, the J call TRBJ2-7; TRBD1 agrees at 9 bases. The junction had 4 bases not matched to a gene; V was cut back by 0 bases and J by 3 bases. Per the germline V gene, CDR1 is SGDLS and CDR2 is YYNGEE. The CDR3 is 15 residues long. CDR3 region: CASSVATGGFYEQYF. Written as DNA, the CDR3 is TGTGCCAGCAGCGTAGCAACAGGGGGCTTCTACGAGCAGTACTTC. The whole variable domain, remainder taken from reference TRBV9 and TRBJ2-7, is DSGVTQTPKHLITATGQRVTLRCSPRSGDLSVYWYQQSLDQGLQFLIQYYNGEERAKGNILERFSAQQFPDLHSELNLSSLELGDSALYFCASSVATGGFYEQYFGPGTRLTVT.